These 14 T cell receptor beta chains share one sample of origin, sequenced in a study of beta chain features in type 1 diabetes. Every bit of the isolated RNA underwent reverse transcription, so sequencing read expressed TCRB transcripts. Clones were read by immunoSEQ multiplex PCR, and TCRdb kept only the in-frame ones, dropping some. The top ten hold around 0.45% of the sample, which has 130,000 to 150,000 clones, under 60% seen once. The sample consisted of Tregs from blood. These receptors were collected from a man between 18 and 35 years old in good health.

This chain joins TRBV19 and TRBJ2-1; 7 nucleotides match TRBD2. The CDR3 contains 15 residues. V dropped 5 bases and J dropped 0; count of bases not matched to a gene: 4. From germline, CDR1 is LNHDA and CDR2 SQIVND (reference sequence). CDR3 bases: TGTGCCAGTAGTCCCGGGGGGTTCTCCTACAATGAGCAGTTCTTC. Its protein is CASSPGGFSYNEQFF.

Only a few counts were recorded for this clone. The rearrangement joins TRBV6-5 to TRBJ1-2, with D possibly matching TRBD1 (5 bases). V gave up 6 bases and J gave up 6 bases, with 8 bases separating them. The germline V gene encodes CDR1 MNHEY and CDR2 SVGAGI. This CDR3 has 11 residues. The CDR3: CASRQAHGYTF. The CDR3 DNA reads as TGTGCCAGCAGACAGGCACATGGCTACACCTTC.

The genes are TRBV6-5 and TRBJ2-7; the D gene is possibly TRBD2 (7 bases). CDR1 is MNHEY and CDR2 is SVGAGI in the germline V gene. The CDR3 has 11 residues. The V and J ends lost 6 bases and 9 bases respectively, with 12 bases between them. In DNA form, the CDR3 reads TGTGCCAGCAGAGGGGGGACTATGCAGTACTTC. This codes for CASRGGTMQYF.

The rearrangement uses TRBV29-1 and TRBJ1-3, with 10 nucleotides matching TRBD1. CDR1 and CDR2 from the germline V gene are SQVTM and ANQGSEA. V lost 4 bases and J lost 7; bases outside the gene matches: 1. This CDR3 has 12 amino acids. CDR3 loop: CSVGTGGNTIYF. The CDR3 DNA reads as TGCAGCGTTGGGACAGGGGGGAACACCATATATTTT.

The CDR3 loop reads CASSYGTEWNEKLFF. CDR3 nucleotide sequence: TGTGCCAGCAGCTATGGGACTGAATGGAATGAAAAACTGTTTTTT. The rearrangement links TRBV6-5 to TRBJ1-4; D is possibly TRBD1 (5 bases). Between the trimmed V and J ends, which lost 6 bases and 5 bases, there was a span of 16 bases. Germline V gives CDR1 MNHEY, CDR2 SVGAGI. The CDR3 spans 15 residues.

This clone came up once. The chain is built from TRBV14 and TRBJ2-7; 11 bases map to TRBD1. CDR1 and CDR2 from the germline V gene are SGHDN and FVKESK. V lost 2 bases, J lost 3 bases, and 6 bases stayed unmatched. The CDR3 runs to 16 residues. This CDR3 is CASSQRWGTGGYEQYF. CDR3 nucleotides: TGTGCCAGCAGCCAAAGATGGGGGACAGGGGGCTACGAGCAGTACTTC.

The chain employs TRBV18 and TRBJ2-7; 10 bases map to TRBD1. Germline CDR1 KGHSH, CDR2 LQKENI. The CDR3 has 15 amino acids. V dropped 6 bases and J dropped 0; count of bases not matched to a gene: 5. The CDR3: CASSRGQGISYEQYF. The DNA of the CDR3 is TGTGCCAGCTCGCGGGGACAGGGGATCTCCTACGAGCAGTACTTC.

The rearrangement joins TRBV7-6 to TRBJ2-7, with 8 bases that match TRBD2. The J segment lost 3 bases and the V segment lost 5 bases, leaving 6 bases of the junction unmatched. Germline-derived CDR1 and CDR2 are SGHVS and FNYEAQ. This CDR3 spans 14 amino acids. CDR3 residues: CASSAGTRGYEQYF. The CDR3 coding sequence is TGTGCCAGCAGCGCCGGGACTAGGGGCTACGAGCAGTACTTC.

The chain is built from TRBV18 and TRBJ2-7, with D possibly being TRBD2 (6 bases). This CDR3 region has 15 residues. Looked up from germline, CDR1 is KGHSH and CDR2 is LQKENI. V lost 3 bases to trimming and J lost 0 bases, with 12 bases between them. In nucleotides, the CDR3 is TGTGCCAGCTCACCTCGGAGGGGCATCTCCTACGAGCAGTACTTC. Protein sequence: CASSPRRGISYEQYF.

The rearrangement uses TRBV7-8 and TRBJ2-2; D remains ambiguous. The germline V gene has CDR1 SGHVS and CDR2 FQNEAQ. V lost 1 base and J lost 5, with 11 bases in between. The CDR3 totals 15 residues. In DNA form, the CDR3 reads TGTGCCAGCAGCTTAGAGGTGTTCGGGACCGGGGAGCTGTTTTTT. The encoded protein is CASSLEVFGTGELFF.

This chain links TRBV5-6 with TRBJ1-2, with a tentative D call TRBD1 (6 bases). Looked up from germline, CDR1 is SGHDT and CDR2 is YYEEEE. CDR3 length: 15 amino acids. V was shortened by 7 bases and J by 2 bases, with 18 bases between the two germline ends. CDR3 sequence (DNA): TGTGCCAGCGTCGCCTTACGCGGACAGAACTATGGCTACACCTTC. This encodes CASVALRGQNYGYTF.

J is TRBJ1-1 and V is TRBV6-1; the D gene is possibly TRBD1 (5 bases). Germline CDR1 is MNHNS and CDR2 is SASEGT. V was shortened by 10 bases and J by 1 base, with 16 bases between the two germline ends. CDR3 length equals 14 residues. The CDR3 DNA reads TGTGCCACCAGGGAAGTCAGGGCGAACACTGAAGCTTTCTTT. Translation: CATREVRANTEAFF.

There are a few counts of this clone. The chain recombines TRBV6-5 with TRBJ2-2; a weak D match, TRBD2 (5 bases). V was pared by 8 bases and J by 7 bases, with 8 bases between. The CDR3 loop spans 11 amino acids. Germline V gene lookup returns CDR1 MNHEY and CDR2 SVGAGI. CDR3 in amino acids: CASGRGGELFF. In nucleotides, the CDR3 is TGTGCCAGCGGGAGAGGCGGGGAGCTGTTTTTT.

The J gene is TRBJ2-1, the V gene TRBV10-3, with a weak D call TRBD2 (7 bases). Germline CDR1 is ENHRY and CDR2 is SYGVKD. V gave up 5 bases and J gave up 7 bases, with 12 bases separating them. This CDR3 is built from 13 residues. The CDR3 region has the DNA TGTGCCATCAGTAGGGGGGGCTTGAATGAGCAGTTCTTC. This codes for CAISRGGLNEQFF.